This is a list of T cell receptor beta chains from one sample in a study of blood T cells in healthy people across ages. TCRdb reprocessed the 5' RACE reads via MiXCR and lists one record per CDR3 protein. The data show hundreds of thousands of distinct CDR3 sequences, about 30% seen once. Sequenced sample: blood. Every receptor here comes from a woman aged 80 or over in good health. Both conserved end residues are part of each CDR3. Fields, in order: V gene, J gene, D gene, clone size, CDR3 protein, CDR3 DNA. The D gene is left open where the match is weak. Size is omitted from some rows. Given values are once, few, many or a class for expanded clones.

TRBV3-1	TRBJ1-6	-	-	CASSQDPPGRRYNSPPHF	TGTGCCAGCAGCCAAGACCCACCGGGACGGCGGTATAATTCACCCCCCCACTTT
TRBV10-1	TRBJ2-7	-	-	CASSESAGRSYEQYF	TGCGCCAGCAGTGAGTCTGCGGGACGGAGCTACGAGCAGTACTTC
TRBV20-1	TRBJ1-6	-	few	CSARAGGDFNSPLHF	TGCAGTGCTAGGGCGGGGGGAGACTTCAATTCACCCCTCCACTTT
TRBV11-1	TRBJ2-6	TRBD1	-	CASSFRTGGVGANVLTF	TGTGCCAGCAGCTTTAGGACAGGGGGAGTGGGGGCCAACGTCCTGACTTTC
TRBV12-3/TRBV12-4	TRBJ2-7	TRBD1	many	CASRQGQLYEQYF	TGTGCCAGCAGACAGGGACAGCTCTACGAGCAGTACTTC
TRBV6-2/TRBV6-3	TRBJ2-1	TRBD1	many	CASRVGQGAFDEQFF	TGTGCCAGCAGGGTGGGACAGGGGGCCTTCGATGAGCAGTTCTTC
TRBV12-3/TRBV12-4	TRBJ1-3	-	-	CASRPTGTGNTIYF	TGTGCCAGCAGGCCTACAGGAACTGGAAACACCATATATTTT
TRBV7-2	TRBJ1-5	-	many	CASSATGVNQPQHF	TGTGCCAGCAGCGCTACAGGTGTCAATCAGCCCCAGCATTTT
TRBV4-2	TRBJ2-3	-	many	CASSQDLSGTYGNTQYF	TGTGCCAGCAGCCAAGACCTCAGCGGAACTTACGGCAATACGCAGTATTTT
TRBV6-1	TRBJ2-5	TRBD1	many	CASESPPDRGETQYF	TGTGCCAGCGAGTCCCCTCCGGACAGGGGAGAGACCCAGTACTTC
TRBV5-1	TRBJ1-6	-	many	CASSLDGHYNSPLHF	TGCGCCAGCAGCTTGGACGGCCACTATAATTCACCCCTCCACTTT